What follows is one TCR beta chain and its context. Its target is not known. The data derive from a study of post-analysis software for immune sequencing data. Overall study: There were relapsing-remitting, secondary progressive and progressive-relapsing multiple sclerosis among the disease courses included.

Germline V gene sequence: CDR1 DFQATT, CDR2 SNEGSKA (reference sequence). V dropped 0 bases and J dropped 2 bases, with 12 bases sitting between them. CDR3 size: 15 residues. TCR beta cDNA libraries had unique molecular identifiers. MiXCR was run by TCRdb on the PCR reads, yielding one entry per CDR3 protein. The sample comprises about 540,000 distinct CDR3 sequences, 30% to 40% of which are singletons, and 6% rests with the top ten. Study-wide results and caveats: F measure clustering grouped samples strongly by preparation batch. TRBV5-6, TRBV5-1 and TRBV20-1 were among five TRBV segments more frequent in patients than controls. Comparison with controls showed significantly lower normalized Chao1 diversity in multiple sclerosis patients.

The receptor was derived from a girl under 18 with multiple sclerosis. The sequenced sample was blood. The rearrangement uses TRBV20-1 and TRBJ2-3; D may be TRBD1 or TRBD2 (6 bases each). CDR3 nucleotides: TGCAGTGCTAGAGAAAGGGGGACTGCCACAGATACGCAGTATTTT. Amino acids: CSARERGTATDTQYF.